One and the same sample provided the 3 T cell receptor beta chains below, sequenced in a study of vaccination effects on CD4 cells after COVID-19. These receptors' targets are unknown. Following an approximately eleven-day culture, CD4+ T cells were purified. Each participant received a vaccine that was either BNT162b2 or mRNA-1273, given as two doses. The protocol was immunoSEQ multiplex PCR, while the TCRdb copy is restricted to in-frame clones and leaves out a portion. Among about 66,000 clones listed, roughly 81% were seen once. The sample in question was CD4+ T cells from PBMCs cultured without peptide, obtained after COVID-19 vaccination. The receptors were gathered from a human donor who received a COVID-19 vaccine.

This clone was recorded only once. The chain joins TRBV27 to TRBJ2-7; maybe TRBD2 (5 bases). The CDR3 has 14 residues. V was pared by 5 bases and J by 4 bases, with 15 bases between. The V gene's germline CDR1 is MNHEY and CDR2 SMNVEV (reference sequence). The CDR3 nucleotides are TGTGCCAGCAGTCCCCGGGCCCGAGGGTACGAGCAGTACGTC. Its protein is CASSPRARGYEQYV.

The chain uses TRBV9 and TRBJ1-6; D ambiguous. V lost 0 bases to trimming and J lost 7 bases, with 8 bases between them. Germline V CDR1 and CDR2: SGDLS, YYNGEE. This CDR3 contains 14 residues. The CDR3 sequence: CASSVGGSNSPLHF. CDR3 nucleotides: TGTGCCAGCAGCGTAGGAGGGAGCAATTCACCCCTCCACTTT.

This clone was seen only a few times. The V and J genes are TRBV10-3 and TRBJ1-4; 7 bases are shared with TRBD1. V lost 6 bases, J lost 5 bases, and 6 bases stayed unmatched. The CDR3 runs to 14 residues. Germline CDR1 ENHRY, CDR2 SYGVKD. The CDR3 reads CAISSGTENEKLFF. In DNA form, the CDR3 reads TGTGCCATCAGCTCCGGGACAGAGAATGAAAAACTGTTTTTT.